The source of this TCR beta chain is a study of control samples from healthy donors and cancer patients. TCRdb keeps only in-frame clones here, not all; method: immunoSEQ multiplex PCR. This sample has about 140,000 clones, with 94% found just once. V was pared by 3 bases and J by 1 base, with 6 bases between. Germline CDR1 KGHSH, CDR2 LQKENI. The CDR3 covers 13 residues. Comments on this clone: The same CDR3 also results from other DNA sequences found in this sample.

Material for sequencing was blood. The chain couples TRBV18 to TRBJ1-1; D is unclear. The clonotype originates from a man aged 40-55 years in good health. CDR3 amino acids: CASSPRGNTEAFF. CDR3 DNA: TGTGCCAGCTCACCTCGGGGGAACACTGAAGCTTTCTTT.